Below, 6 T cell receptor beta chains from the same sample are listed, as sequenced in a study of regulatory T cells in long-lasting Graves disease. Researchers made TCR beta libraries by using iRepertoire HTBI primers and running Arm-PCR on CDR3 regions. TCRdb reanalysed the multiplex PCR reads using MiXCR and keeps one entry per CDR3 protein. The data hold around 480,000 distinct CDR3 sequences, with roughly 16% observed a single time. As to time point: newly diagnosed GD, antithyroid drugs for less than 3 months. Generation of the TCR library employed RNA extracted from PBMCs. The same data also contributed to another study, on T cells in Graves' hyperthyroidism and ophthalmopathy.

The sequences come from peripheral blood mononuclear cells (PBMCs), collected at new diagnosis, from a patient treated with antithyroid drugs. These receptors all come from a woman aged 35-65 years with Graves disease.

This clonotype was picked up many times. The J gene is TRBJ1-4, the V gene TRBV11-3; D unresolved. Germline assignment: CDR1 SGHNT and CDR2 YENEEA. Trimming shortened V by 4 bases and J by 4 bases, and 22 bases separated the two germline ends. This CDR3 is 18 amino acids long. This CDR3 is CASSSPDYRMWGNEKLFF. The CDR3 DNA sequence: TGTGCCAGCAGCTCGCCCGATTACCGAATGTGGGGTAATGAAAAACTGTTTTTT.

V is TRBV6-1 and J is TRBJ2-1; 8 nucleotides agree with TRBD2. Unmatched junction bases numbered 7, after V lost 6 bases and J lost 0 bases. The germline CDR1 and CDR2 sequences are MNHNS and SASEGT. This CDR3 has 16 residues. DNA for the CDR3: TGTGCCAGCAGGGCCGGGGGACTAGTCTCCTACAATGAGCAGTTCTTC. Translated: CASRAGGLVSYNEQFF.

In regard to this clonotype: This likely stems from a read error, as it lies one base from a far larger clone. The chain employs TRBV2 and TRBJ1-5, with D unclear. From germline, CDR1 is SNHLY and CDR2 FYNNEI. The CDR3 length is 13 residues. The CDR3 loop is CASSPGLDQPRHF. The CDR3 coding sequence is TGTGCCAGCAGTCCCGGTTTAGATCAGCCCCGGCATTTT.

To note about this clonotype: A single base is all that separates this from a far larger clone, so a read error is likely. V gene TRBV2 combines with J gene TRBJ2-3, with a tentative D call TRBD2 (5 bases). The J call is uncertain, as TRBJ2-5 better fits the DNA end. The germline gives CDR1 SNHLY, CDR2 FYNNEI. The CDR3 has 14 residues. The chain's CDR3 is CASSVTPAEEAQYF. CDR3 nucleotides: TGTGCCAGCAGTGTAACGCCCGCCGAGGAGGCCCAGTACTTC.

As to this clonotype: A single base separates this from a much larger clone, so it may be a read error. This chain uses TRBV28 with TRBJ1-2; 12 bases fit TRBD1. The CDR3 sequence is 15 residues long. The germline V gene encodes CDR1 MDHEN and CDR2 SYDVKM. CDR3 coding DNA: TGTGCCAGCAGCCCCCCCGGGACAGGGGGCGCGGGCTACGCCTTC. Protein sequence: CASSPPGTGGAGYAF.

This clonotype was picked up many times. This chain uses TRBV6-5 with TRBJ2-7, with D tentatively TRBD2 (6 bases). Trimming pared 0 bases from V and 4 bases from J, leaving 16 bases between. The CDR3 length is 16 residues. Germline CDR1 reads MNHEY; CDR2 reads SVGAGI. CDR3 amino acids: CASSYSIGGRAYEQYF. DNA of the CDR3: TGTGCCAGCAGTTACTCGATCGGGGGTAGGGCGTACGAGCAGTACTTC.